A single sample gave rise to the 31 T cell receptor beta chains below, sequenced in a study of blood T cell repertoires in COVID-19. Clones were sequenced by immunoSEQ multiplex PCR, and TCRdb holds only the in-frame ones, with some missing. The sample has roughly 160,000 clones; about four fifths are singletons. The sample taken for sequencing was PBMCs or T cells enriched from blood (not recorded which). The source is a man aged 55-75 years who had recovered from COVID-19.

The rearrangement links TRBV5-4 to TRBJ2-7; TRBD1 matches at 8 bases. V dropped 4 bases and J dropped 3; count of bases not matched to a gene: 18. CDR1 and CDR2 from the germline V gene are SGHNT and YYREEE (reference sequence). The CDR3 contains 18 residues. DNA for the CDR3: TGTGCCAGCAGCGCAGGACAGGGATCTTCCCTCATATTCTACGAGCAGTACTTC. This gives the protein CASSAGQGSSLIFYEQYF.

The chain couples TRBV7-3 to TRBJ2-1; 8 positions agree with TRBD1. V was clipped by 2 bases and J by 7 bases; unmatched bases: 4. Germline CDR1 and CDR2: SGHTA and FQGTGA. CDR3 length: 14 residues. The CDR3 is CASSLQGAENEQFF. Written as DNA, the CDR3 is TGTGCCAGCAGCTTACAGGGGGCGGAAAATGAGCAGTTCTTC.

The V gene is TRBV5-1, the J gene TRBJ1-5; D gene ambiguous. The CDR3 is 14 amino acids. Trimming removed 0 bases at V and 4 bases at J, with 8 bases between. The germline gives CDR1 SGHRS, CDR2 YFSETQ. CDR3 coding DNA: TGCGCCAGCAGCTTGGTGGGCGAAAATCAGCCCCAGCATTTT. Translating gives CASSLVGENQPQHF.

The V and J genes are TRBV5-5 and TRBJ2-1, with TRBD2 matching 9 bases. The CDR3 is 16 residues long. Germline V CDR1 and CDR2: SGHKS, YYEKEE (reference sequence). After removal of 0 bases from V and 1 base from J, the junction contained 2 bases not matched to a gene. The CDR3 loop is CASSLGLAASYNEQFF. The CDR3 DNA is TGTGCCAGCAGCTTGGGACTAGCGGCTTCCTACAATGAGCAGTTCTTC.

The V and J genes are TRBV5-1 and TRBJ2-7, with D possibly TRBD1 on 6 matching bases. Trimming left V 0 bases short and J 2 bases short, with 12 bases between. The CDR3 is made up of 15 amino acids. In germline, CDR1 is SGHRS, CDR2 YFSETQ. The CDR3 region has the DNA TGCGCCAGCAGCTTGGGGGACACTGACCCCTACGAGCAGTACTTC. Protein sequence: CASSLGDTDPYEQYF.

The CDR3 DNA is TGTGCCAGCAGCTTTGGTTACAACAATGAGCAGTTCTTC. This sequence encodes CASSFGYNNEQFF. This chain uses TRBV5-5 with TRBJ2-1; no reliable D call. This CDR3 comprises 13 residues. The germline CDR1 and CDR2 sequences are SGHKS and YYEKEE (reference sequence). Trimming shortened V by 2 bases and J by 5 bases, and 8 bases separated the two germline ends.

The V call is TRBV14, the J call TRBJ2-7; the match to TRBD2 covers 7 bases. Germline assignment: CDR1 SGHDN and CDR2 FVKESK. V gave up 3 bases and J gave up 4 bases; unmatched junction bases: 3. The CDR3 sequence is 13 residues long. The CDR3, as DNA: TGTGCCAGCAGCCACGGGGGAGGGTACGAGCAGTACTTC. This codes for CASSHGGGYEQYF.

V and J are TRBV30 and TRBJ2-7; D perhaps matches TRBD1 (7 bases). V shed 2 bases and J shed 7 bases, with 12 bases lying between them. This CDR3 region has 12 residues. Germline CDR1 and CDR2: GTSNPN and SVGIG (reference sequence). For the CDR3, the DNA is TGTGCCTGGAGTACAGGGGCGGGGGAGCAGTACTTC. Translating it yields CAWSTGAGEQYF.

The chain recombines TRBV7-9 with TRBJ2-7; 10 bases align to TRBD2. V lost 5 bases, J lost 6 bases, and 16 bases stayed unmatched. Germline CDR1 reads SEHNR; CDR2 reads FQNEAQ (reference sequence). The CDR3 contains 17 residues. Written as DNA, the CDR3 is TGTGCCAGCAGCCCAGGCGGGCTAGCGGGAGATGTCGGCGAGCAGTACTTC. Translating it yields CASSPGGLAGDVGEQYF.

The chain is built from TRBV6-5 and TRBJ2-7; D possibly corresponds to TRBD2 (6 bases). Germline V gives CDR1 MNHEY, CDR2 SVGAGI. Trimming cost V 4 bases and J 2 bases, with 12 bases left between them. This CDR3 comprises 14 residues. In DNA form, the CDR3 reads TGTGCCAGCAGTTCCCAAGCGGGCCCCTACGAGCAGTACTTC. Amino acid sequence: CASSSQAGPYEQYF.

This chain connects TRBV19 to TRBJ2-1; 7 bases line up with TRBD1. Trimming at V came to 9 bases and at J to 2 bases, leaving 7 bases not matched to a gene. The CDR3 is made up of 14 amino acids. Germline V CDR1 and CDR2: LNHDA, SQIVND (reference sequence). CDR3 sequence reads: CASRRDSTYNEQFF. As DNA, the CDR3 is TGTGCCAGCCGCCGGGACAGCACCTACAATGAGCAGTTCTTC.

This clone was recorded a few times. The V gene is TRBV19, the J gene TRBJ1-5; TRBD1 is a possible D gene (6 bases). Trimming took off 1 base at V and 3 bases at J, with 10 bases between the two ends. Looked up from germline, CDR1 is LNHDA and CDR2 is SQIVND (reference sequence). This CDR3 is built from 15 residues. DNA for the CDR3: TGTGCCAGTAGTATAGGGCCAGGGGCCAATCAGCCCCAGCATTTT. This sequence encodes CASSIGPGANQPQHF.

The rearrangement uses TRBV25-1 and TRBJ2-1; 7 bases are a match to TRBD2. J gave up 8 bases and V 2 bases, and 6 bases lay outside the gene matches. Germline V lookup: CDR1 MGHDK, CDR2 SYGVNS. This CDR3 is built from 14 residues. This CDR3 is CASSEGAGDDEQFF. The CDR3 DNA is TGTGCCAGCAGTGAAGGGGCGGGGGACGATGAGCAGTTCTTC.

A word on this clone: Other DNA variants within this sample encode the same CDR3. The chain uses TRBV5-5 and TRBJ1-1, with a tentative D call TRBD1 (6 bases). The CDR3 runs 14 residues. CDR1 is SGHKS and CDR2 is YYEKEE in the germline V gene (reference sequence). V shed 0 bases and J shed 1 base, with 7 bases lying between them. Here the CDR3 DNA reads TGTGCCAGCAGCTTGGTAGGGGGGAACACTGAAGCTTTCTTT. Its translation is CASSLVGGNTEAFF.

This clone has a handful of counts. The rearrangement uses TRBV4-2 and TRBJ1-1; possibly TRBD1 for D (5 bases). Germline CDR1 reads LGHNA; CDR2 reads YNFKEQ. This CDR3 spans 14 amino acids. Deletions cut 0 bases from V and 4 bases from J, with 9 bases between. CDR3 sequence (DNA): TGTGCCAGCAGCCAAGAATGGGGGGGCACTGAAGCTTTCTTT. It codes for CASSQEWGGTEAFF.

CDR3 in DNA: TGTGCCAGCAGGCACGACAGGGATTATTCACCCCTCCACTTT. Its protein product is CASRHDRDYSPLHF. The chain uses TRBV25-1 and TRBJ1-6, with 7 bases that match TRBD1. The CDR3 is made up of 14 amino acids. Germline-derived CDR1 and CDR2 are MGHDK and SYGVNS. The V gene end was trimmed by 6 bases and the J gene end by 8 bases; junction bases not matched to a gene: 7.

This CDR3 is CASSQTGVVNNEQFF. The CDR3 nucleotides are TGTGCCAGCAGCCAGACAGGGGTGGTGAACAATGAGCAGTTCTTC. The chain joins TRBV7-6 to TRBJ2-1; 8 nucleotides align to TRBD1. The CDR3 covers 15 residues. V was pared by 5 bases and J by 5 bases, with 8 bases of the junction left unmatched. Germline V gene lookup returns CDR1 SGHVS and CDR2 FNYEAQ.

This clone was counted a single time. The V and J genes are TRBV18 and TRBJ2-3; 9 bases map to TRBD2. Looked up from germline, CDR1 is KGHSH and CDR2 is LQKENI. This CDR3 has 17 residues. Germline trimming cut 3 bases from V and 4 bases from J; bases unmatched to any gene: 11. The CDR3 DNA sequence: TGTGCCAGCTCACCTGATGGGGCGGGAGGGCCTTCAGATACGCAGTATTTT. Translation gives CASSPDGAGGPSDTQYF.

This rearrangement joins TRBV6-5 to TRBJ1-6; maybe TRBD1 (6 bases). The V end was cut by 6 bases, the J end by 9 bases, with 18 bases between. There are 15 residues in the CDR3. Looked up from germline, CDR1 is MNHEY and CDR2 is SVGAGI. The CDR3 protein is CASRSQQGTASPLHF. The CDR3 region has the DNA TGTGCCAGCAGATCCCAACAGGGTACCGCTTCACCCCTCCACTTT.

This chain connects TRBV5-4 to TRBJ2-1, with 15 nucleotides matching TRBD2. Germline values: CDR1 SGHNT, CDR2 YYREEE (reference sequence). The V and J ends lost 6 bases and 9 bases, in that order; junction bases with no gene match: 7. The CDR3 runs to 15 residues. For the CDR3, the DNA is TGTGCCAGCACCCCCGGGACTAGCGGGAGGAGTGAGCAGTTCTTC. It codes for CASTPGTSGRSEQFF.

The chain is built from TRBV14 and TRBJ1-2, with D possibly being TRBD1 (5 bases). Trimming pared 2 bases from V and 5 bases from J, leaving 18 bases between. The CDR3 loop spans 16 amino acids. Germline CDR1 SGHDN, CDR2 FVKESK. This chain's CDR3 is CASSQYAATGGYGYTF. The CDR3 region has the DNA TGTGCCAGCAGCCAATATGCGGCTACCGGGGGTTATGGCTACACCTTC.

This chain links TRBV29-1 with TRBJ1-1; the D gene is possibly TRBD1 (6 bases). V was cut by 7 bases and J by 3 bases, with 15 bases left in between. This CDR3 has 13 residues. Germline-derived CDR1 and CDR2 are SQVTM and ANQGSEA. CDR3 DNA sequence: TGCAGCGGGGAACCGGACAGACACACTGAAGCTTTCTTT. Its protein is CSGEPDRHTEAFF.

The CDR3 DNA is TGTGCCATCAGACTCAGTAACTACGAGCAGTACTTC. It specifies CAIRLSNYEQYF. The chain combines TRBV10-3 with TRBJ2-5; D gene uncertain. Matching the DNA end better, TRBJ2-7 makes the J call doubtful. From germline, CDR1 is ENHRY and CDR2 SYGVKD. The CDR3 covers 12 residues.

The CDR3 nucleotides read TGTGCCAGCAGCTCTCCCGGAACTAGCGGAGACGGCACAGATACGCAGTATTTT. Protein sequence: CASSSPGTSGDGTDTQYF. V and J are TRBV7-3 and TRBJ2-3; 8 bases match TRBD2. This CDR3 region has 18 residues. The germline V gene has CDR1 SGHTA and CDR2 FQGTGA. J lost 1 base, V lost 4 bases, and 13 bases had no gene match.

V gene TRBV10-3 combines with J gene TRBJ1-3, with 9 bases fitting TRBD1. The CDR3 loop spans 13 amino acids. The J segment lost 7 bases and the V segment lost 6 bases, leaving 4 bases of the junction unmatched. Germline CDR1 and CDR2: ENHRY and SYGVKD. The CDR3 DNA is TGTGCCATCAGAGACAGGGGGGTTAACACCATATATTTT. Protein product: CAIRDRGVNTIYF.

The V call is TRBV30, the J call TRBJ1-4, with TRBD1 matching 8 bases. The junction had 4 bases not matched to a gene; V was cut back by 7 bases and J by 6 bases. This CDR3 is 12 amino acids long. From germline, CDR1 is GTSNPN and CDR2 SVGIG (reference sequence). CDR3 nucleotides: TGTGCCTATGACAGGGGAGATGAAAAACTGTTTTTT. Its protein is CAYDRGDEKLFF.

The rearrangement uses TRBV7-9 and TRBJ2-3; 7 nucleotides match TRBD2. J lost 3 bases, V lost 1 base, and 4 bases had no gene match. The CDR3 is 15 amino acids. Germline CDR1 is SEHNR and CDR2 is FQNEAQ (reference sequence). The CDR3 sequence: CASSLGERGTDTQYF. The CDR3 nucleotides read TGTGCCAGCAGCTTAGGTGAGCGGGGAACAGATACGCAGTATTTT.

This chain connects TRBV10-2 to TRBJ2-1, with D hard to call. Per the germline V gene, CDR1 is WSHSY and CDR2 is SAAADI. The CDR3 is made up of 15 amino acids. With 4 bases removed from V and 4 bases from J, the gap between germline ends came to 14 bases. CDR3 residues: CASSVFSNSYNEQFF. Written as DNA, the CDR3 is TGCGCCAGCAGTGTTTTTAGTAACAGTTACAATGAGCAGTTCTTC.

The chain couples TRBV10-3 to TRBJ2-3, with D tentatively TRBD2 (7 bases). The CDR3 is made up of 13 amino acids. V shed 3 bases and J shed 9 bases, with 13 bases lying between them. Germline values: CDR1 ENHRY, CDR2 SYGVKD. CDR3 DNA sequence: TGTGCCATCAGTGACTTAGGCGGGGGCACGCAGTATTTT. It encodes CAISDLGGGTQYF.

The V call is TRBV4-1, the J call TRBJ1-6; D is undetermined. The CDR3 totals 16 residues. V lost 0 bases and J lost 8, with 14 bases in between. Germline-derived CDR1 and CDR2 are MGHRA and YSYEKL. In DNA form, the CDR3 reads TGCGCCAGCAGCCAAGATTCGAGAAGCGCCTATTCACCCCTCCACTTT. Its protein is CASSQDSRSAYSPLHF.

This chain connects TRBV6-5 to TRBJ1-3, with no clear D. The CDR3 extends over 15 amino acids. Germline-derived CDR1 and CDR2 are MNHEY and SVGAGI. V lost 0 bases to trimming and J lost 4 bases, with 10 bases between them. As DNA, the CDR3 is TGTGCCAGCAGTTACTCGGGCGGGCGGGGAAACACCATATATTTT. It yields the protein CASSYSGGRGNTIYF.